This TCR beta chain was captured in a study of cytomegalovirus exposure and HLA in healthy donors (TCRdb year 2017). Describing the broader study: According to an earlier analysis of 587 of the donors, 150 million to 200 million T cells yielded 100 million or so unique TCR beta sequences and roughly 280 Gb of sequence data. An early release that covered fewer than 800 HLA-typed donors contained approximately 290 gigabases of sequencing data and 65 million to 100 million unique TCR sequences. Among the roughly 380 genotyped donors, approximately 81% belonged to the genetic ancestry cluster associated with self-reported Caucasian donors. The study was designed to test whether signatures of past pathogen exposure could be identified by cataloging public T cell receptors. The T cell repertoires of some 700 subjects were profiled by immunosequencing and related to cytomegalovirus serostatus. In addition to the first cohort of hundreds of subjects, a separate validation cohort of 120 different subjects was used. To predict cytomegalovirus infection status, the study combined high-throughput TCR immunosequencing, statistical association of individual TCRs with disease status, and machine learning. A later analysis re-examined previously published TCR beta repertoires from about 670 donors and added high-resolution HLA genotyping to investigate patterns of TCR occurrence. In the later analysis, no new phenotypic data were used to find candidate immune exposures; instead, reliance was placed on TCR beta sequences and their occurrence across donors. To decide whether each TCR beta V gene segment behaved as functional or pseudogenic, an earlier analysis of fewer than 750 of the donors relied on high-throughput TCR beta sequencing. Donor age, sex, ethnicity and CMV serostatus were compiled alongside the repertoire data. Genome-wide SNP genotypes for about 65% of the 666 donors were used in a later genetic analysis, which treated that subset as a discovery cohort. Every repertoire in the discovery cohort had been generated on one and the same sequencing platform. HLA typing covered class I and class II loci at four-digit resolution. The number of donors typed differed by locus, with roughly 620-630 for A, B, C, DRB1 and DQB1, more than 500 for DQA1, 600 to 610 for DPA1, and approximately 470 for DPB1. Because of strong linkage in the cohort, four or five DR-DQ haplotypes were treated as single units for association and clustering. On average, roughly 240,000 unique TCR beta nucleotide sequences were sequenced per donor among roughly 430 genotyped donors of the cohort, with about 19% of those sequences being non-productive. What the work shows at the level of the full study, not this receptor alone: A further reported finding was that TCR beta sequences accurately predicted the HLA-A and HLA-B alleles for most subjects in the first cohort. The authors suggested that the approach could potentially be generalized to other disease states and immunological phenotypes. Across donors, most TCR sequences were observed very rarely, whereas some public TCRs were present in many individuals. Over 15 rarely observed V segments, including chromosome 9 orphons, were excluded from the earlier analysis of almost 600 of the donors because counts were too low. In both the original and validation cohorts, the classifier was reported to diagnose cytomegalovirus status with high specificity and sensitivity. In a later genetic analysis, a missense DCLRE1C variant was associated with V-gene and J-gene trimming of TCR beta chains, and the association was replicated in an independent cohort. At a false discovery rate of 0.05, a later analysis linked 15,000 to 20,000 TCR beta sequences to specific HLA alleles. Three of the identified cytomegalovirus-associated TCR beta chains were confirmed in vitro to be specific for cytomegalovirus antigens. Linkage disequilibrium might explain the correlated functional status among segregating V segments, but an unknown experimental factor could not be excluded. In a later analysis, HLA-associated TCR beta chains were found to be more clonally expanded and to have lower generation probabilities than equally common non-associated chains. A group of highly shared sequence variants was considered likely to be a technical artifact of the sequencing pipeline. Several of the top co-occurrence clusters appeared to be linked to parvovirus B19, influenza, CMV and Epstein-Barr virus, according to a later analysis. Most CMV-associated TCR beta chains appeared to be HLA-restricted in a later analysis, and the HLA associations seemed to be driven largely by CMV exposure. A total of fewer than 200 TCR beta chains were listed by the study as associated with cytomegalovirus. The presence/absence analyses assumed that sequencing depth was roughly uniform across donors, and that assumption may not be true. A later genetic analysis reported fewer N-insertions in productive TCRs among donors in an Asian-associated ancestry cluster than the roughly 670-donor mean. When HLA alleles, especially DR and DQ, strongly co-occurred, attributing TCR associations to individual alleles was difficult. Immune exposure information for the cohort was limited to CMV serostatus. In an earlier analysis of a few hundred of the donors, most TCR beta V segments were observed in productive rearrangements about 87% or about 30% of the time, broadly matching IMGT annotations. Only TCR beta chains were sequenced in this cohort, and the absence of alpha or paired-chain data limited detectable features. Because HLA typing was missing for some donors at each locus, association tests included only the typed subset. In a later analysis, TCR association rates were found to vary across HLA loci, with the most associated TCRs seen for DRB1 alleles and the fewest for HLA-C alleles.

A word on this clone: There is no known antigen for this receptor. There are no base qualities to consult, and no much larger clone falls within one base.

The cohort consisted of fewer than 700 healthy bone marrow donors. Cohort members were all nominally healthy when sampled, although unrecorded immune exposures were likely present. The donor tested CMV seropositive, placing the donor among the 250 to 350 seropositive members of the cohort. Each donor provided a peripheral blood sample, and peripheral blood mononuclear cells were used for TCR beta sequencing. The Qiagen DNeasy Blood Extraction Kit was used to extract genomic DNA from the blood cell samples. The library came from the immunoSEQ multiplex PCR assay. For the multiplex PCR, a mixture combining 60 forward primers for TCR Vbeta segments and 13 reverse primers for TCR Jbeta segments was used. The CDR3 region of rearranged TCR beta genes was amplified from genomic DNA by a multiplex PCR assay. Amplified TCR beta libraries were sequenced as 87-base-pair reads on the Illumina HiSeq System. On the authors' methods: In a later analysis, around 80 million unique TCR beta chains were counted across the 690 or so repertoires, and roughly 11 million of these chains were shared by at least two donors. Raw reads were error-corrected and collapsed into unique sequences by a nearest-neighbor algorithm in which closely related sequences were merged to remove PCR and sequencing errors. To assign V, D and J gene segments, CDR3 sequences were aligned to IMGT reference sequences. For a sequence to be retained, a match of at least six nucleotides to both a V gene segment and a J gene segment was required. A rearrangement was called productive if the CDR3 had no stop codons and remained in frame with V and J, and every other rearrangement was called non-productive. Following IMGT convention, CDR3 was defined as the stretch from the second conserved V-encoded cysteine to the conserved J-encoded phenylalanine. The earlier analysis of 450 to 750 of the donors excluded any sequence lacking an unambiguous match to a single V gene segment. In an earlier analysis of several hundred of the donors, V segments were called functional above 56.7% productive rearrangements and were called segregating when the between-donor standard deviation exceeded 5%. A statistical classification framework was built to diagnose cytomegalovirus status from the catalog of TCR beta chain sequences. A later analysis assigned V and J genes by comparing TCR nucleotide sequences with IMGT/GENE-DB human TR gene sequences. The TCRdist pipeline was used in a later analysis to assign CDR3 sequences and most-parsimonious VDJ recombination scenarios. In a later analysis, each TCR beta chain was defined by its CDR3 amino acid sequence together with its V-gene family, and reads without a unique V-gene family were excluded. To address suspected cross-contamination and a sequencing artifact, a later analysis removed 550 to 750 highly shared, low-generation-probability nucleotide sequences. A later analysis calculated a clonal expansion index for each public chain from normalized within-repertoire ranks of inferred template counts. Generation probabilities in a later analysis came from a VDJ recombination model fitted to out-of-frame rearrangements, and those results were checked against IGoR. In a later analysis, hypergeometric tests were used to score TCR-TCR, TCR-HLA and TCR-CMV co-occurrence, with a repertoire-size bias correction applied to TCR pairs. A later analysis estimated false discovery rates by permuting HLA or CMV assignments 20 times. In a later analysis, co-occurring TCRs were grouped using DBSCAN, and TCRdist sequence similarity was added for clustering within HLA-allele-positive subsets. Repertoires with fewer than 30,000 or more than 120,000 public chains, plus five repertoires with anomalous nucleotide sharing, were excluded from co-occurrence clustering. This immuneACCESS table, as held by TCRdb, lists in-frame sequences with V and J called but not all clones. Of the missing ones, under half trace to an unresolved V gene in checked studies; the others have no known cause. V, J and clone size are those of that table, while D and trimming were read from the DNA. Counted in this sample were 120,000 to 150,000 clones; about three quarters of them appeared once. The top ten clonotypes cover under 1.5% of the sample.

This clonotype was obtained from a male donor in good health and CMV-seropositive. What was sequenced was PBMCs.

The DNA reads as follows: TGTGCCAGCAGCCTGGCGGCCCAAGAGACCCAGTACTTC. It translates as CASSLAAQETQYF. The sequence links TRBV6-4 to TRBJ2-5; the D gene assignment is ambiguous. V is shortened by 6 bases, J by 1 base, and the region joining them spans 9 bases. CDR1 MRHNA and CDR2 SNTAGT are derived from the germline V gene. There are 13 amino acids in the CDR3, from cysteine to phenylalanine inclusive. Left in the record is the CDR3 DNA by itself, 39 bases read in frame from the first base.